This is a list of T cell receptor beta chains from one sample in a study of blood T cell repertoires in COVID-19. The protocol was immunoSEQ multiplex PCR, while the TCRdb copy is restricted to in-frame clones and leaves out a portion. This repertoire shows 200,000 to 250,000 clones, 83% found once; its top ten account for approximately 4.8%. Sample: PBMCs or T cells enriched from blood (not recorded which). These receptors all stem from a woman between 45 and 65 years old who had been exposed to COVID-19. Both conserved end residues are part of each CDR3. D genes are given only for firm matches. Size tells how often a clone was seen (once, few, many) or the class of an expanded clone, and some rows leave it out.

j_call	cdr3_length	clone_size	v_call	d_call	cdr3_aa	cdr3_nt
TRBJ2-2	13	.	TRBV3-1/TRBV3-2	.	CASSPLSTGELFF	TGTGCCAGCAGCCCACTTTCAACCGGGGAGCTGTTTTTT
TRBJ1-5	15	few	TRBV18	.	CASSPPGGGNQPQHF	TGTGCCAGCTCACCACCAGGAGGTGGCAATCAGCCCCAGCATTTT
TRBJ1-2	14	.	TRBV6-5	TRBD1	CASSPRDRVYGYTF	TGTGCCAGCAGCCCCCGGGACAGGGTCTATGGCTACACCTTC
TRBJ2-7	16	.	TRBV25-1	TRBD2	CASSGPLPSGDYEQYF	TGTGCCAGCAGTGGGCCTCTGCCTAGCGGGGACTACGAGCAGTACTTC
TRBJ1-4	15	.	TRBV9	TRBD1	CASSVEGQNNEKLFF	TGTGCCAGCAGCGTAGAGGGACAGAATAATGAAAAACTGTTTTTT
TRBJ2-5	14	.	TRBV6-1	.	CASSEAGAGETQYF	TGTGCCAGCAGTGAGGCGGGGGCTGGAGAAACCCAGTACTTC
TRBJ1-2	13	.	TRBV5-5	.	CASSNDRVYGYTF	TGTGCCAGCAGCAACGACAGAGTTTATGGCTACACCTTC
TRBJ1-1	14	once	TRBV24-1	.	CATSDRGSNTEAFF	TGTGCCACCAGTGACCGGGGGTCGAACACTGAAGCTTTCTTT
TRBJ2-1	14	.	TRBV28	TRBD1	CASSGTGGRQGQFF	TGTGCCAGCAGTGGGACAGGGGGCCGACAGGGGCAGTTCTTC
TRBJ1-2	11	.	TRBV2	.	CASGGNYGYTF	TGTGCCAGCGGGGGCAACTATGGCTACACCTTC
TRBJ1-3	14	.	TRBV19	TRBD1	CASTPTGLGNTIYF	TGTGCCAGTACACCGACAGGGCTTGGAAACACCATATATTTT
TRBJ1-2	13	.	TRBV28	.	CASSFLDSYGYTF	TGTGCCAGCAGTTTTCTTGACAGTTATGGCTACACCTTC
TRBJ2-2	13	.	TRBV28	.	CASRARFTGELFF	TGTGCCAGCAGGGCTAGATTTACCGGGGAGCTGTTTTTT
TRBJ2-5	15	.	TRBV15	.	CATSRAGKVQETQYF	TGTGCCACCAGCAGGGCAGGGAAAGTCCAAGAGACCCAGTACTTC
TRBJ2-5	12	.	TRBV12-3/TRBV12-4	TRBD1	CASSWDRETQYF	TGTGCCAGCAGTTGGGACAGGGAGACCCAGTACTTC
TRBJ2-1	14	.	TRBV18	.	CASSPRDSSAEQFF	TGTGCCAGCTCACCTCGTGATAGCAGCGCTGAGCAGTTCTTC
TRBJ2-1	15	.	TRBV6-5	TRBD1	CASSTGTGSANEQFF	TGTGCCAGCAGTACCGGGACAGGTTCTGCGAATGAGCAGTTCTTC
TRBJ2-3	17	.	TRBV9	TRBD2	CASSYRLAGGRTDTQYF	TGTGCCAGCAGCTATCGACTAGCGGGGGGGCGCACAGATACGCAGTATTTT
TRBJ1-2	13	once	TRBV7-9	.	CASSLDRKDGYTF	TGTGCCAGCAGCTTAGACAGAAAAGATGGCTACACCTTC
TRBJ1-2	16	.	TRBV11-2	.	CASSLVGHENYYGYTF	TGTGCCAGCAGCTTGGTGGGCCACGAAAACTACTATGGCTACACCTTC
TRBJ2-1	15	once	TRBV7-8	TRBD2	CASSLTLAGHNEQFF	TGTGCCAGCAGTTTAACCCTAGCGGGGCACAATGAGCAGTTCTTC
TRBJ1-2	15	once	TRBV19	.	CASSIAQGANYGYTF	TGTGCCAGTAGTATAGCGCAGGGTGCTAACTATGGCTACACCTTC
TRBJ1-3	16	.	TRBV6-1	TRBD1	CASSEWGQGSGNTIYF	TGTGCCAGCAGTGAATGGGGACAGGGCTCTGGAAACACCATATATTTT
TRBJ2-2	16	.	TRBV7-2	TRBD1	CASSPRGLAAAGELFF	TGTGCCAGCAGCCCGAGGGGGCTAGCAGCGGCCGGGGAGCTGTTTTTT
TRBJ1-3	15	many	TRBV7-9	.	CASSLAVGTGNTIYF	TGTGCCAGCAGCTTGGCAGTCGGGACTGGAAACACCATATATTTT
TRBJ1-2	14	.	TRBV5-5	.	CASSTGQPWDSYTF	TGTGCCAGCAGTACTGGACAGCCATGGGATAGCTACACCTTC
TRBJ2-2	15	.	TRBV7-2	TRBD1	CASSLGGLGTGELFF	TGTGCCAGCAGCCTAGGGGGCCTGGGGACCGGGGAGCTGTTTTTT
TRBJ2-2	14	.	TRBV10-1	TRBD1	CASRADRVAGELFF	TGCGCCAGCAGGGCCGACAGGGTCGCCGGGGAGCTGTTTTTT
TRBJ2-1	14	.	TRBV19	TRBD2	CASSISSGGNEQFF	TGTGCCAGTAGTATTTCTAGCGGGGGGAATGAGCAGTTCTTC
TRBJ2-3	13	.	TRBV5-1	.	CASSLMIADTQYF	TGCGCCAGCAGCTTAATGATAGCAGATACGCAGTATTTT
TRBJ1-1	13	few	TRBV28	TRBD1	CASRTGGGTEAFF	TGTGCCAGCAGAACAGGGGGAGGAACTGAAGCTTTCTTT
TRBJ2-5	16	once	TRBV27	.	CASSLFRYPRLETQYF	TGTGCCAGCAGTTTATTTCGGTACCCTAGGTTAGAGACCCAGTACTTC
TRBJ1-2	14	.	TRBV5-6	TRBD1	CASSLQGQNYGYTF	TGTGCCAGCAGCCTACAGGGGCAGAACTATGGCTACACCTTC
TRBJ1-1	13	few	TRBV6-2/TRBV6-3	.	CASSYAGYTEAFF	TGTGCCAGCAGTTACGCAGGTTACACTGAAGCTTTCTTT
TRBJ2-3	14	.	TRBV5-1	.	CASSGSGYTDTQYF	TGCGCCAGCAGCGGGAGCGGATACACAGATACGCAGTATTTT
TRBJ1-1	13	.	TRBV30	.	CAWSLQANTEAFF	TGTGCCTGGTCCTTACAGGCTAACACTGAAGCTTTCTTT
TRBJ2-1	17	.	TRBV13	TRBD1	CASSIRRTGSVNNEQFF	TGTGCCAGCAGCATCAGACGGACAGGGTCGGTGAACAATGAGCAGTTCTTC
TRBJ1-5	14	.	TRBV28	.	CASSENRDNQPQHF	TGTGCCAGCAGTGAGAACAGGGACAATCAGCCCCAGCATTTT
TRBJ1-1	15	.	TRBV7-8	TRBD1	CASSLGTGGRAEAFF	TGTGCCAGCAGCCTCGGAACAGGGGGCAGGGCTGAAGCTTTCTTT
TRBJ1-1	13	.	TRBV7-9	.	CASSHYIRGDAFF	TGTGCCAGCAGCCATTACATCCGCGGAGACGCTTTCTTT
TRBJ1-5	19	.	TRBV6-1	TRBD1	CASSELGQGGVGSNQPQHF	TGTGCCAGCAGTGAACTGGGACAGGGCGGGGTGGGGAGCAATCAGCCCCAGCATTTT
TRBJ1-1	14	.	TRBV19	.	CASSSMGGRTEAFF	TGTGCCAGTAGTTCCATGGGGGGACGGACTGAAGCTTTCTTT
TRBJ2-5	14	.	TRBV7-9	TRBD2	CASSQGLALETQYF	TGTGCCAGCAGCCAGGGACTAGCGCTAGAGACCCAGTACTTC
TRBJ2-7	16	.	TRBV6-1	.	CASSEATRYGRHEQYF	TGTGCCAGCAGTGAAGCCACTAGATACGGCCGCCACGAGCAGTACTTC
TRBJ2-3	12	.	TRBV12-5	.	CASGPQGDTQYF	TGTGCTAGTGGTCCCCAGGGGGATACGCAGTATTTT
TRBJ2-5	14	many	TRBV18	.	CASSKAGLGETQYF	TGTGCCAGCTCCAAGGCAGGGCTGGGAGAGACCCAGTACTTC
TRBJ1-6	17	.	TRBV15	TRBD1	CATSSRQDRERAFDLHF	TGTGCCACCAGCAGCAGGCAGGACAGGGAGAGAGCTTTTGACCTCCACTTT
TRBJ1-2	14	once	TRBV4-1	.	CASSQVTPLNGYTF	TGCGCCAGCAGCCAGGTAACCCCACTCAACGGCTACACCTTC
TRBJ1-6	17	.	TRBV7-2	TRBD1	CASSLALTGAQWPPLHF	TGTGCCAGCAGCTTAGCCCTTACAGGGGCCCAGTGGCCACCCCTCCACTTT
TRBJ1-1	13	.	TRBV27	.	CASSTTRQHEAFF	TGTGCCAGCAGTACCACCCGACAGCATGAAGCTTTCTTT
TRBJ1-5	9	once	TRBV20-1	.	CSTYQPQHF	TGCAGTACTTATCAGCCCCAGCATTTT
TRBJ1-1	13	.	TRBV15	.	CATSRGARTEAFF	TGTGCCACCAGCAGAGGAGCCCGCACTGAAGCTTTCTTT
TRBJ1-2	12	.	TRBV15	.	CATSRDSYGYTF	TGTGCCACCAGCAGGGACAGCTATGGCTACACCTTC
TRBJ1-3	19	.	TRBV3-1/TRBV3-2	.	CASSPSDRSAWSGRNTIYF	TGTGCCAGCAGCCCTTCAGACCGAAGCGCGTGGTCCGGTCGAAACACCATATATTTT
TRBJ1-3	16	.	TRBV14	TRBD1	CASSLRQGFSGNTIYF	TGTGCCAGCAGCCTGAGACAGGGATTCTCTGGAAACACCATATATTTT
TRBJ2-5	13	.	TRBV2	.	CASSVEGGETQYF	TGTGCCAGCAGTGTGGAGGGAGGAGAGACCCAGTACTTC
TRBJ1-2	12	.	TRBV27	.	CASSSEGDGYTF	TGTGCCAGCAGTTCGGAGGGAGATGGCTACACCTTC